The sequence of this TCR beta chain was determined in a study of HIV-infected patients and healthy controls. Study-level findings and limits: MAIT alpha-chain CDR3s were frequent in healthy controls, depleted in HIV+. Compared with controls, mean Gini indices were significantly raised in HIV-infected repertoires, possibly indicating oligoclonality.

cDNA was made from around 0.45 ug RNA using alpha and beta constant primers. Separate chain-specific third strand synthesis with multiplexing indices produced the alpha and beta libraries. One primer pair amplified all rearrangements per chain; each cDNA got molecular barcodes. An approximately 23-cycle PCR with P5s and P7 primers followed a short adapter-adding first PCR. TCRdb independently ran MiXCR on the 5' RACE reads; one entry per CDR3 protein. The data contain about 3,800 distinct CDR3 sequences, about 7.8% of them singletons. The germline V and J ends were trimmed by 0 bases and 2 bases, with 7 bases remaining between them. The V gene's germline CDR1 is MNHNY and CDR2 SVGAGI (reference sequence). CDR3 size: 14 residues. In its sample, this clonotype ranks as medium-sized. No antigen is known for it. Antiretroviral therapy had run roughly three months, about 14 weeks, before follow-up blood collection. The repertoire came from unfractionated whole blood and reflected all unsorted peripheral T cells.

This chain joins TRBV6-6 and TRBJ2-5, with D possibly matching TRBD2 (5 bases). This sequence was found in an adult with HIV infection. Here the sequenced sample was blood, taken during antiretroviral therapy. The CDR3 region is CASSYSWEQETQYF. The CDR3 bases are TGTGCCAGCAGTTACTCGTGGGAGCAAGAGACCCAGTACTTC.